This T cell receptor beta chain stems from a study of identical twins. TCRdb ran MiXCR on the 5' RACE reads and lists one entry per CDR3 protein. The sample contains roughly 630,000 distinct CDR3 sequences, under 8.5% of which appear only once. The CDR3 covers 16 residues. Per germline, CDR1 SGHVS and CDR2 FQNEAQ. Trimming took off 1 base at V and 1 base at J, with 12 bases between the two ends. A further study also used this sample, focusing on yellow fever vaccine responses in identical twins.

This chain connects TRBV7-8 to TRBJ2-3; D uncertain. The sequence derives from a woman aged 18 to 35 in good health. Sequencing input: PBMCs. CDR3 DNA sequence: TGTGCCAGCAGCTTAGTCGAGGACCCTGGCACAGATACGCAGTATTTT. It is translated as CASSLVEDPGTDTQYF. Full variable domain (outside the CDR3, taken from reference TRBV7-8 and TRBJ2-3): GAGVSQSPRYKVAKRGQDVALRCDPISGHVSLFWYQQALGQGPEFLTYFQNEAQLDKSGLPSDRFFAERPEGSVSTLKIQRTQQEDSAVYLCASSLVEDPGTDTQYFGPGTRLTVL.